The entry that follows covers one T cell receptor (beta chain) sequence. There is no known antigen for this receptor. Base quality data are lacking; no much larger clone is found one base away. The receptor library was made with the immunoSEQ multiplex PCR assay. The deep sequencing platform assayed approximately 100,000 TCR templates per sample. Genomic DNA extracted from sorted T cells was the material used for TCRbeta CDR3 sequencing. Regarding the original processing steps: Clonal analysis of TCRbeta CDR3 data was done in the R programming language. Alloreactive CD4+ and CD8+ clones were identified by comparing unstimulated samples to CFSE-low samples taken after the reaction. By matching sequences to the repertoires of sorted unstimulated Treg and non-Treg cells, each alloreactive CD4+ clone was assigned a regulatory or non-regulatory origin. TCRdb's version of the immuneACCESS table is confined to in-frame rearrangements and falls short of the full clone set. An unresolved V gene accounts for under half of the shortfall where checked; the remainder is of unknown origin. V and J calls and clone size are given by that table; D and trimming were obtained from the DNA. For this sample the table gives tens of thousands of clones, of which roughly 97% were detected only once. More than 0.095% of the sample is held by the ten biggest clonotypes.

The data were obtained in a study of siplizumab effects on memory and regulatory T cells (dated 2019 in TCRdb). Study-level background: The effect of the anti-CD2 antibody siplizumab on alloreactive T-cell subsets was examined in allogeneic mixed lymphocyte reactions constructed from human PBMCs. Beyond this particular receptor, the publication reports: Of the alloreactive CD4+ clones that could be mapped, the Treg-derived share averaged around 64% with siplizumab compared with 26.9% in control reactions. A naive or memory phenotype could not be assigned to roughly 80-97% of proliferating CD4+ or CD8+ clones. Whether proliferating Tregs from siplizumab cultures were suppressive was not functionally confirmed. Unstimulated naive T cells appeared more diverse than memory T cells, and naive cells seemed to contribute substantially to the alloresponse. The cumulative frequency of alloreactive sequences traceable to unstimulated CD4+ memory T cells was significantly reduced by siplizumab. Because sequences at frequencies below about 10^-5 were poorly captured, only a minor fraction of alloreactive clones could be mapped back to unstimulated subsets.

In addition, sequencing in three donor pairs included unstimulated CD8+ effector memory subsets alongside CD4+ naive, CD8+ naive, CD8+ TEMRA and CD4+ memory subsets. TCRbeta CDR3 sequencing was performed on sorted unstimulated T cells and on proliferating T cells recovered from mixed lymphocyte reactions. Fresh whole blood from nine to ten HLA-typed healthy donors was used as the source from which PBMCs were isolated. As encoded in the germline V gene, CDR1 is SGDLS while CDR2 is YYNGEE. From the cysteine through the phenylalanine, the CDR3 covers 17 amino acids. Only the CDR3 DNA stays, 51 bases, in frame from base 1. V gives up 4 bases and J gives up 0 bases, and the segment between their germline ends measures 18 bases.

The sample consisted of naive CD8+ T cells sorted from blood. The cell subset or site label corresponds to: unstimulated naive T cells. This receptor was obtained from a human donor in good health. The chain joins TRBV9 to TRBJ2-3; the D region possibly corresponds to TRBD2 (6 bases align). The CDR3 reads as follows: CASSIDSGRASTDTQYF. The sequenced DNA: TGTGCCAGCAGCATCGATAGCGGCCGTGCTAGCACAGATACGCAGTATTTT.